This is a list of T cell receptor beta chains from one sample in a study of blood T cells in healthy people across ages. TCRdb re-called the 5' RACE reads through MiXCR, storing one row per CDR3 protein. This sample carries hundreds of thousands of distinct CDR3 sequences, 29% of them seen once, and the ten largest clones take roughly a sixth. Sequenced material: blood. These receptors all come from an elderly woman in good health. Both conserved end residues are part of each CDR3. Fields, in order: V gene, D gene, clone size, J gene, CDR3 length, CDR3 protein, CDR3 DNA. A D gene is named only where the DNA matches it firmly. The listing skips clone size in some rows; elsewhere it reads once, few, many or a size class.

TRBV18	-	-	TRBJ2-7	13	CASSPQSTKEQYF	TGTGCCAGCTCACCACAATCCACTAAGGAGCAGTACTTC
TRBV5-1	TRBD1	many	TRBJ1-2	14	CASSLDRGGYGYTF	TGTGCCAGCAGTTTAGACAGGGGAGGCTATGGCTACACCTTC
TRBV7-6	-	many	TRBJ1-1	15	CASSTQTGLNTEAFF	TGTGCCAGCAGCACACAGACAGGTCTGAACACTGAAGCTTTCTTT
TRBV24-1	-	many	TRBJ2-3	13	CATSDPTSASQYF	TGTGCCACCAGTGATCCTACTTCAGCGTCGCAGTATTTT
TRBV2	-	-	TRBJ1-5	13	CASLGDSNQPQHF	TGTGCCAGCCTAGGAGATAGCAATCAGCCCCAGCATTTT
TRBV6-2/TRBV6-3	TRBD1	many	TRBJ2-7	15	CASRPGGQGSYEQYF	TGTGCCAGCAGACCCGGGGGACAGGGATCCTACGAGCAGTACTTC
TRBV6-2/TRBV6-3	-	-	TRBJ1-4	15	CASNNNRVKNEKLFF	TGTGCCAGCAATAATAACAGGGTGAAGAATGAAAAACTGTTTTTT
TRBV15	TRBD1	many	TRBJ2-1	16	CATSRDFGQGAGEQFF	TGTGCCACCAGCAGAGATTTTGGGCAGGGGGCAGGGGAGCAGTTCTTC
TRBV3-1	TRBD2	many	TRBJ2-5	14	CASSQRGTQETQYF	TGTGCCAGCAGCCAGCGGGGGACCCAAGAGACCCAGTACTTC
TRBV11-3	-	-	TRBJ2-5	14	CASSSRTEIETQYF	TGTGCCAGCAGCTCCCGGACAGAAATAGAGACCCAGTACTTC
TRBV20-1	-	-	TRBJ2-7	13	CSARASTVHEQYF	TGCAGTGCTAGAGCCTCGACAGTTCACGAGCAGTACTTC
TRBV28	-	-	TRBJ1-5	15	CASSLVRASNQPQHF	TGTGCCAGCAGTTTGGTCAGGGCAAGCAATCAGCCCCAGCATTTT
TRBV7-9	TRBD1	few	TRBJ1-4	15	CASSSQGARREKLFF	TGTGCCAGCAGTTCGCAGGGGGCGAGACGGGAAAAACTGTTTTTT
TRBV7-2	-	-	TRBJ2-1	15	CASSLGTSPYNEQFF	TGTGCCAGCAGCTTAGGGACTTCTCCCTACAATGAGCAGTTCTTC
TRBV10-3	TRBD1	few	TRBJ2-2	15	CAISTTGGNTGELFF	TGTGCCATCAGTACGACAGGGGGTAACACCGGGGAGCTGTTTTTT
TRBV5-4	-	-	TRBJ2-2	13	CASSEQNAGELFF	TGTGCCAGCAGCGAACAAAACGCCGGGGAGCTGTTTTTT
TRBV6-6	TRBD1	-	TRBJ2-1	17	CASSDSARDRRNNEQFF	TGTGCCAGCAGTGACTCGGCCAGGGACAGGAGAAACAATGAGCAGTTCTTC
TRBV3-1	TRBD1	-	TRBJ1-4	13	CASSQFPGGALFF	TGTGCCAGCAGCCAATTCCCAGGGGGCGCACTGTTTTTT
TRBV27	-	many	TRBJ2-3	14	CASSLKGTTDTQYF	TGTGCCAGCAGTTTAAAAGGCACCACAGATACGCAGTATTTT